Listed here are 25 T cell receptor beta chains from one sample, sequenced in a study of blood T cell repertoires in COVID-19. Sequencing used immunoSEQ multiplex PCR; TCRdb keeps in-frame clones, though not all of them. Of 210,000 or so clones in the sample, around nine tenths were seen once. Sequenced input: PBMCs or T cells enriched from blood (not recorded which). Receptor source: a woman aged 30 to 39 who had been exposed to COVID-19.

This clone has only one observation. The gene calls are TRBV30 and TRBJ2-7, with D possibly being TRBD2 (5 bases). CDR3 length equals 13 residues. With 6 bases removed from V and 9 bases from J, the gap between germline ends came to 21 bases. Germline CDR1 GTSNPN, CDR2 SVGIG (reference sequence). This CDR3 is CACQQGSTEGQYF. The CDR3 DNA follows: TGTGCCTGTCAACAAGGGTCTACCGAGGGGCAGTACTTC.

CDR3 residues: CATSRGGTETFNQPQHF. The CDR3 DNA reads TGTGCCACCAGCAGAGGGGGGACAGAAACCTTCAATCAGCCCCAGCATTTT. The chain combines TRBV15 with TRBJ1-5; 7 nucleotides line up with TRBD1. V was pared by 1 base and J by 3 bases, with 9 bases of the junction left unmatched. The CDR3 is 17 residues long. Looked up from germline, CDR1 is LNHNV and CDR2 is YYDKDF (reference sequence).

As concerns this clone: At the DNA level, this CDR3 is encoded by other sequences in the same sample as well. The rearrangement links TRBV19 to TRBJ1-5, with 9 bases that match TRBD1. The CDR3 contains 14 residues. With V trimmed by 6 bases and J by 4 bases, 4 bases remained unmatched. Germline CDR1 reads LNHDA; CDR2 reads SQIVND (reference sequence). The CDR3 DNA reads as TGTGCCAGTAGCATACAGGGGGCGAATCAGCCCCAGCATTTT. Translated, it gives CASSIQGANQPQHF.

This chain links TRBV12-3 or TRBV12-4 with TRBJ2-1; D is unclear. The CDR3 extends over 11 amino acids. Deletions cut 3 bases from V and 12 bases from J, with 9 bases between. The CDR3 DNA sequence: TGTGCCAGCAGTTTCTACACGGGGCAGTTCTTC. It yields the protein CASSFYTGQFF.

This sequence joins TRBV23-1 and TRBJ1-6; perhaps TRBD1 as D (5 bases). TRBV23-1 is an ORF for which the function is uncertain. V dropped 4 bases and J dropped 8 bases, with 12 bases sitting between them. The CDR3 loop spans 14 amino acids. CDR3 residues: CASSPGYFHSPLHF. The CDR3 DNA follows: TGCGCCAGCAGTCCAGGGTACTTTCATTCACCCCTCCACTTT.

This clone was seen a few times. V is TRBV6-1 and J is TRBJ2-3; TRBD1 might be the D (6 bases). From germline, CDR1 is MNHNS and CDR2 SASEGT. The CDR3 sequence is 16 residues long. V lost 0 bases, J lost 0 bases, and 10 bases lay in between. The CDR3 reads CASSEALGGSTDTQYF. The CDR3 DNA follows: TGTGCCAGCAGTGAAGCGCTAGGGGGAAGCACAGATACGCAGTATTTT.

The rearrangement joins TRBV30 to TRBJ1-5, with D possibly being TRBD1 (5 bases). This CDR3 region has 13 residues. Germline V gene sequence: CDR1 GTSNPN, CDR2 SVGIG (reference sequence). Trimming took 2 bases from V and 5 from J, leaving 10 bases between them. CDR3 sequence reads: CAWSKGVYQPQHF. CDR3 sequence (DNA): TGTGCCTGGAGTAAAGGGGTTTATCAGCCCCAGCATTTT.

The CDR3, as DNA: TGTGCCAGCGGGCGGGACTTCTACAATGAGCAGTTCTTC. This sequence encodes CASGRDFYNEQFF. This chain links TRBV6-5 with TRBJ2-1; TRBD2 might be the D (6 bases). The CDR3 loop spans 13 amino acids. Trimming removed 8 bases at V and 3 bases at J, with 11 bases between. CDR1 is MNHEY and CDR2 is SVGAGI in the germline V gene.

The J gene is TRBJ1-2, the V gene TRBV4-1; D gene uncertain. Per germline, CDR1 MGHRA and CDR2 YSYEKL. The ends were cut back, 0 bases at V and 0 bases at J, with 8 bases in the middle. The length of the CDR3 is 15 residues. This CDR3 is CASSQEFAANYGYTF. The CDR3 DNA follows: TGCGCCAGCAGCCAAGAATTCGCGGCTAACTATGGCTACACCTTC.

CDR3 bases: TGTGCCAGCAGAGGGGTTCGAGGCTACACCTTC. It codes for CASRGVRGYTF. The chain combines TRBV2 with TRBJ1-2; TRBD1 might be the D (5 bases). The V end lost 6 bases, the J end lost 8 bases, and 10 bases lay between the germline ends. This CDR3 spans 11 amino acids. The germline CDR1 and CDR2 sequences are SNHLY and FYNNEI.

The chain links TRBV6-5 to TRBJ2-7; D gene uncertain. The germline V and J ends were trimmed by 0 bases and 2 bases, with 8 bases remaining between them. Germline V gene data show CDR1 as MNHEY and CDR2 as SVGAGI. The CDR3 sequence is 14 residues long. CDR3 loop: CASSYSGRAYEQYF. CDR3 sequence (DNA): TGTGCCAGCAGTTACTCGGGCAGAGCCTACGAGCAGTACTTC.

The chain uses TRBV18 and TRBJ2-7, with a tentative D call TRBD1 (6 bases). V dropped 0 bases and J dropped 3 bases, with 9 bases sitting between them. The CDR3 contains 14 residues. From germline, CDR1 is KGHSH and CDR2 LQKENI. DNA for the CDR3: TGTGCCAGCTCACCACCGCCGGGACACTACGAGCAGTACTTC. It is translated as CASSPPPGHYEQYF.

The rearrangement uses TRBV5-1 and TRBJ2-7; 12 bases align to TRBD2. Germline CDR1 is SGHRS and CDR2 is YFSETQ. V lost 0 bases, J lost 0 bases, and 1 base stayed unmatched. This CDR3 contains 16 residues. The CDR3 is CASSLGLAGDSYEQYF. DNA for the CDR3: TGCGCCAGCAGCTTGGGACTAGCGGGAGACTCCTACGAGCAGTACTTC.

The chain recombines TRBV11-2 with TRBJ2-3, with D tentatively TRBD2 (6 bases). The CDR3 sequence is 17 residues long. The V gene's germline CDR1 is SGHAT and CDR2 FQNNGV. Trimming took 6 bases from V and 2 from J, leaving 21 bases between them. The CDR3 sequence is CASRPLTERAATDTQYF. The CDR3 DNA reads as TGTGCCAGCAGGCCCCTCACCGAGCGGGCCGCCACAGATACGCAGTATTTT.

The chain combines TRBV28 with TRBJ2-3, with 8 nucleotides matching TRBD1. Trimming removed 6 bases from V and 6 bases from J; junction bases left unmatched: 2. This CDR3 spans 12 amino acids. CDR1 and CDR2 (germline): MDHEN, SYDVKM. The CDR3 loop is CASRDREDTQYF. The DNA for the CDR3 is TGTGCCAGCAGGGACAGGGAGGATACGCAGTATTTT.

The V call is TRBV6-5, the J call TRBJ1-1; no clear D. The CDR3 consists of 15 residues. CDR1 is MNHEY and CDR2 is SVGAGI in the germline V gene. With 0 bases removed from V and 1 base from J, the gap between germline ends came to 9 bases. CDR3 in DNA: TGTGCCAGCAGTTACTCCGTTTGGCAGAACACTGAAGCTTTCTTT. It yields the protein CASSYSVWQNTEAFF.

This rearrangement joins TRBV4-1 to TRBJ2-1; 15 bases map to TRBD2. Germline values: CDR1 MGHRA, CDR2 YSYEKL. V was pared by 4 bases and J by 2 bases, with 6 bases of the junction left unmatched. CDR3 length: 18 residues. The chain's CDR3 is CASSLGLAGGPPYNEQFF. The CDR3 nucleotides are TGCGCCAGCAGCCTGGGACTAGCGGGAGGCCCACCCTACAATGAGCAGTTCTTC.

A note on this clone: The sample contains more than one DNA sequence encoding this CDR3. This chain links TRBV6-5 with TRBJ1-1, with D unclear. The germline V gene encodes CDR1 MNHEY and CDR2 SVGAGI. Trimming left V 5 bases short and J 2 bases short, with 6 bases between. The CDR3 length is 12 residues. CDR3 protein: CASSRGNTEAFF. The CDR3 DNA reads as TGTGCCAGCAGTCGGGGTAACACTGAAGCTTTCTTT.

The V call is TRBV24-1, the J call TRBJ2-1; D is perhaps TRBD2 (5 bases). Germline V gene data show CDR1 as KGHDR and CDR2 as SFDVKD. The germline V and J ends were trimmed by 3 bases and 6 bases, with 11 bases remaining between them. This CDR3 region has 14 residues. CDR3: CATSDTYRGNEQFF. The DNA of the CDR3 is TGTGCCACCAGTGATACCTACCGGGGCAATGAGCAGTTCTTC.

V and J are TRBV5-4 and TRBJ2-1; tentatively, D is TRBD1 (5 bases). The germline CDR1 and CDR2 sequences are SGHNT and YYREEE (reference sequence). The CDR3 is made up of 16 amino acids. Trimming left V 4 bases short and J 6 bases short, with 20 bases between. The CDR3 coding sequence is TGTGCCAGCAGCCCTGGCGGATTAGGGGCCCCCAATGAGCAGTTCTTC. It specifies CASSPGGLGAPNEQFF.

This clone was seen once. The chain joins TRBV5-8 to TRBJ1-2; TRBD1 matches at 9 bases. V lost 4 bases and J lost 2; bases outside the gene matches: 3. From germline, CDR1 is SGHTS and CDR2 YDEGEE. The CDR3 is 14 amino acids. CDR3 loop: CASSLGQGNYGYTF. CDR3 coding DNA: TGTGCCAGCAGCCTAGGACAGGGGAACTATGGCTACACCTTC.

V gene TRBV9 combines with J gene TRBJ1-1; TRBD1 is a possible D gene (6 bases). CDR3 length: 15 residues. With 4 bases removed from V and 1 base from J, the gap between germline ends came to 14 bases. The germline CDR1 and CDR2 sequences are SGDLS and YYNGEE. In DNA, the CDR3 is TGTGCCAGCAGCCCCCAGGGGAACCCGAACACTGAAGCTTTCTTT. Translating gives CASSPQGNPNTEAFF.

The chain carries TRBV6-5 and TRBJ1-1, with D hard to call. From germline, CDR1 is MNHEY and CDR2 SVGAGI. The CDR3 totals 14 residues. V lost 6 bases and J lost 4, with 15 bases in between. The DNA for the CDR3 is TGTGCCAGCAGGCCTACAGACCGGGGCACTGAAGCTTTCTTT. It codes for CASRPTDRGTEAFF.

The CDR3 loop is CASSIFRGSGNTIYF. The CDR3 DNA reads TGTGCCAGTAGTATATTTAGAGGTTCGGGAAACACCATATATTTT. This rearrangement joins TRBV19 to TRBJ1-3; unclear D gene. This CDR3 has 15 amino acids. The V gene's germline CDR1 is LNHDA and CDR2 SQIVND (reference sequence). Trimming cost V 2 bases and J 4 bases, with 12 bases left between them.

The chain joins TRBV5-1 to TRBJ2-1, with 11 bases lining up with TRBD2. The germline CDR1 and CDR2 sequences are SGHRS and YFSETQ. V lost 4 bases, J lost 7 bases, and 4 bases stayed unmatched. This CDR3 has 14 residues. CDR3 bases: TGCGCCAGCAGCCCACTAGCGGGAGATAATGAGCAGTTCTTC. It yields the protein CASSPLAGDNEQFF.